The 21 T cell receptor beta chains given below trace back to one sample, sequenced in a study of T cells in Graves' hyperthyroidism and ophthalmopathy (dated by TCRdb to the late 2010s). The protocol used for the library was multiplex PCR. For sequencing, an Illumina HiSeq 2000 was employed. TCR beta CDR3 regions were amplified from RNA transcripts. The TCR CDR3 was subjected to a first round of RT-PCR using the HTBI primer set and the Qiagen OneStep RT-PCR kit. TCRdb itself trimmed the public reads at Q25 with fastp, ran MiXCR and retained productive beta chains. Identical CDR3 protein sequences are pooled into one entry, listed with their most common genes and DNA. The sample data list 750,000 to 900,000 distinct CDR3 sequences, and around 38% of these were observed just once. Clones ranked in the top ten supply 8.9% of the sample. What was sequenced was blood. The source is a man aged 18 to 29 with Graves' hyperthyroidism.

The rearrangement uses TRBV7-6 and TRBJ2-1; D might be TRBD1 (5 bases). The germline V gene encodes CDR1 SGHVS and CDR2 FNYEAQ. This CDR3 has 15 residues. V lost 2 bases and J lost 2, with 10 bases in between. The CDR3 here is CASSLLRAPYNEQFF. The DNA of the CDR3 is TGTGCCAGCAGCTTACTCAGGGCGCCCTACAATGAGCAGTTCTTC.

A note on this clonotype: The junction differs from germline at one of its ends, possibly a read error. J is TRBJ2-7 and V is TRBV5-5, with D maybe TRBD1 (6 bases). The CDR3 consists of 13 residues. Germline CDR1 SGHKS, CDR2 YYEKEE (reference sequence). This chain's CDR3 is CASSVQQGYEQYF. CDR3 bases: TGCGCCAGCAGCGTACAACAGGGCTACGAGCAGTACTTC.

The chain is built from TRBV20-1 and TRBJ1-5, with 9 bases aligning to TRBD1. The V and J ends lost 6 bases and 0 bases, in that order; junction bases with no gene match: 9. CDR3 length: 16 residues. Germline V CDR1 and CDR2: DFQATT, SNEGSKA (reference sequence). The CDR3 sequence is CSAPLGTGNSNQPQHF. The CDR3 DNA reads TGCAGTGCCCCCCTCGGGACAGGGAATAGCAATCAGCCCCAGCATTTT.

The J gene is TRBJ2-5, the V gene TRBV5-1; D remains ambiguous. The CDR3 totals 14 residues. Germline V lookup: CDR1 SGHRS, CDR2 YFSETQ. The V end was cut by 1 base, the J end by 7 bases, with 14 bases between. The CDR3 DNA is TGCGCCAGCAGCTTGAGACCGGGCAGGCCGACCCAGTACTTC. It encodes CASSLRPGRPTQYF.

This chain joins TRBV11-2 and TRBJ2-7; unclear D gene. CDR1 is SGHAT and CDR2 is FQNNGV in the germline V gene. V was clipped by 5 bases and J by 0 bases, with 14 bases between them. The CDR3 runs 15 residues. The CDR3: CASSPLSRGSYEQYF. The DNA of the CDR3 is TGTGCCAGCAGCCCGCTCAGCCGCGGCTCCTACGAGCAGTACTTC. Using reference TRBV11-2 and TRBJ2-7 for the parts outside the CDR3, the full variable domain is EAGVAQSPRYKIIEKRQSVAFWCNPISGHATLYWYQQILGQGPKLLIQFQNNGVVDDSQLPKDRFSAERLKGVDSTLKIQPAKLEDSAVYLCASSPLSRGSYEQYFGPGTRLTVT.

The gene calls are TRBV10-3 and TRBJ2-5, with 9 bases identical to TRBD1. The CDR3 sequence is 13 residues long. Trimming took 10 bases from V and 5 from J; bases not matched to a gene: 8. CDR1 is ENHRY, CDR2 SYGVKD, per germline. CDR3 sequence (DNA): TGTGCCAGCAGGGGACAGGGAGAGGAGACCCAGTACTTC. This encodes CASRGQGEETQYF.

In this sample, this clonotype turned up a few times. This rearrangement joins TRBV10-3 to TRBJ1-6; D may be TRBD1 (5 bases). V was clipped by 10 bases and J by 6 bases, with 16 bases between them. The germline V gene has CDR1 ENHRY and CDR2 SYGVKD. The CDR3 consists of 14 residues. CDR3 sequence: CARWDRTLNSPLHF. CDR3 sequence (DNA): TGTGCCAGGTGGGACCGAACTCTTAATTCACCCCTCCACTTT.

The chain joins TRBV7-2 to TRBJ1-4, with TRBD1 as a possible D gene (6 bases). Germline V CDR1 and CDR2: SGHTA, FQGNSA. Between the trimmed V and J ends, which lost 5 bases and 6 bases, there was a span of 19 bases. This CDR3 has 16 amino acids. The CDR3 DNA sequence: TGTGCCAGCAGCCACGAGGAGGGCAGGGGTGATGAAAAACTGTTTTTT. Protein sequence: CASSHEEGRGDEKLFF.

In DNA, the CDR3 is TGTGCCAGCAGCTTAAGGACAGGGCTGAACGAGCAGTACTTC. Residues: CASSLRTGLNEQYF. This chain uses TRBV5-6 with TRBJ2-7; 8 nucleotides match TRBD1. Trimming removed 2 bases from V and 5 bases from J; junction bases left unmatched: 6. This CDR3 region has 14 residues. Germline assignment: CDR1 SGHDT and CDR2 YYEEEE. Full variable domain (outside the CDR3, taken from reference TRBV5-6 and TRBJ2-7): DAGVTQSPTHLIKTRGQQVTLRCSPKSGHDTVSWYQQALGQGPQFIFQYYEEEERQRGNFPDRFSGHQFPNYSSELNVNALLLGDSALYLCASSLRTGLNEQYFGPGTRLTVT.

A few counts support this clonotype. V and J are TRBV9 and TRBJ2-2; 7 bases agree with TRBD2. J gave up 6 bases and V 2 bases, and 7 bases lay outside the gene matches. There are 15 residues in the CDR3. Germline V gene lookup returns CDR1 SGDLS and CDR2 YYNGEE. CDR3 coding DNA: TGTGCCAGCAGCGTTACCGCGGGGGTTCCCGGGGAGCTGTTTTTT. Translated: CASSVTAGVPGELFF.

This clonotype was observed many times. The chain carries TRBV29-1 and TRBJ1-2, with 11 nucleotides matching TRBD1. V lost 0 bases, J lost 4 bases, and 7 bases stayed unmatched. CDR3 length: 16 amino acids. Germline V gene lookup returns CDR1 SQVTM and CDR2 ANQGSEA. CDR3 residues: CSVEDNEGQGGYGYTF. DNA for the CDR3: TGCAGCGTTGAAGATAACGAGGGACAGGGGGGCTATGGCTACACCTTC.

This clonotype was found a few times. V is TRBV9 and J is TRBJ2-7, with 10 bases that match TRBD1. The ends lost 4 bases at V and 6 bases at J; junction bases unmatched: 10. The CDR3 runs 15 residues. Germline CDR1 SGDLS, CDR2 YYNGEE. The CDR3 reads CASSRTGTGVVEQYF. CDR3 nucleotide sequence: TGTGCCAGCAGCCGAACCGGGACAGGGGTCGTCGAGCAGTACTTC.

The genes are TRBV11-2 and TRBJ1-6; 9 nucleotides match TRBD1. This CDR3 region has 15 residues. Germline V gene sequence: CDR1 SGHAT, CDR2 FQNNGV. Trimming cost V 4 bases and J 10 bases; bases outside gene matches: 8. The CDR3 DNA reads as TGTGCCAGCAGCTCAACAGGGGGCGGAGTGTCACCCCTCCACTTT. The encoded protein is CASSSTGGGVSPLHF.

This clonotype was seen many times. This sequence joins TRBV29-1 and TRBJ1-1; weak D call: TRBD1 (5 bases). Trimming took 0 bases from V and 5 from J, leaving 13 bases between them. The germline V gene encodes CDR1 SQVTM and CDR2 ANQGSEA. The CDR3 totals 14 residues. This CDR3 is CSVEDAGSFTEAFF. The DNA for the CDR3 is TGCAGCGTTGAAGATGCAGGGTCTTTTACTGAAGCTTTCTTT. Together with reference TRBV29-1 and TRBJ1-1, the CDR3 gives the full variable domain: SAVISQKPSRDICQRGTSLTIQCQVDSQVTMMFWYRQQPGQSLTLIATANQGSEATYESGFVIDKFPISRPNLTFSTLTVSNMSPEDSSIYLCSVEDAGSFTEAFFGQGTRLTVV.

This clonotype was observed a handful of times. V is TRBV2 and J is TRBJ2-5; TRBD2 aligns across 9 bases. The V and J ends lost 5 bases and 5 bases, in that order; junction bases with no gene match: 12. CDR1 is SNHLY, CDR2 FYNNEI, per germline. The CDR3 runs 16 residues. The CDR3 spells CASSSPTSGSGETQYF. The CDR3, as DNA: TGTGCCAGCAGTAGCCCGACTAGCGGATCTGGGGAGACCCAGTACTTC.

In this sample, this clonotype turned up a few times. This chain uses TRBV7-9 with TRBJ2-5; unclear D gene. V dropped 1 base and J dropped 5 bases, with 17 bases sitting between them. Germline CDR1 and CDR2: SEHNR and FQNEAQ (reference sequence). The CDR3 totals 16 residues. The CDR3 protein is CASSLDLGFDTETQYF. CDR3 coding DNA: TGTGCCAGCAGCTTAGATCTCGGCTTTGATACGGAGACCCAGTACTTC.

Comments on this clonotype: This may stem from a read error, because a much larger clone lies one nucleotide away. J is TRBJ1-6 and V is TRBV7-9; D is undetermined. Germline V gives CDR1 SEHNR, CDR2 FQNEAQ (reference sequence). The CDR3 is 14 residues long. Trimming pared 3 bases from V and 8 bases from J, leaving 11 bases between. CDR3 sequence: CASSFHNGDSPLHF. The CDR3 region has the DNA TGTGCCAGCAGCTTCCATAACGGGGATTCACCCCTCCACTTT.

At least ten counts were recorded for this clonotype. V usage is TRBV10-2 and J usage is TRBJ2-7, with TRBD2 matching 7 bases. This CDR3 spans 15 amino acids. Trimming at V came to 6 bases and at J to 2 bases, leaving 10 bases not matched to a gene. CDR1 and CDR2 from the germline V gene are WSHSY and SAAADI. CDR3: CASSSPGLSPYEQYF. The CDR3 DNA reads TGCGCCAGCAGCAGCCCGGGACTATCACCCTACGAGCAGTACTTC.

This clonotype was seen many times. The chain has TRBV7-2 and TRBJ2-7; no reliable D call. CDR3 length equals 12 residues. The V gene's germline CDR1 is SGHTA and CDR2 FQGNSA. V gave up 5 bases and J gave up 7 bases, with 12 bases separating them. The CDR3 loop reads CASSGSGWEQYF. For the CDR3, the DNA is TGTGCCAGCAGCGGAAGTGGATGGGAGCAGTACTTC.

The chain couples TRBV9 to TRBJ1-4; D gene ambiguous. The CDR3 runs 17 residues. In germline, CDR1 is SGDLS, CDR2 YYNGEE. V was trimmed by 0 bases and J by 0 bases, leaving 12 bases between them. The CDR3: CASSVGPPVTTNEKLFF. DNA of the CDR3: TGTGCCAGCAGCGTAGGCCCCCCAGTTACAACTAATGAAAAACTGTTTTTT.

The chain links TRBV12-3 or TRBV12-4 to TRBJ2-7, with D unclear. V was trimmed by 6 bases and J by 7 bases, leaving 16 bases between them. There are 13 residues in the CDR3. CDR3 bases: TGTGCCAGCAGCCTCACCCGCGCCTGGGAGCAGTACTTC. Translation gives CASSLTRAWEQYF.